This T cell receptor (beta chain) was captured by sequencing in a study of shared clonotypes between healthy human individuals. Findings and caveats of the study: Among the subsets, naive ones generally showed larger estimated richness than memory ones.

A note on this clone: Its antigen remains unidentified.

The V end lost 6 bases, the J end lost 1 base, and 17 bases lay between the germline ends. The germline gives CDR1 MDHEN, CDR2 SYDVKM. This CDR3 is built from 16 residues. Some clones are missing from TCRdb's copy, which holds only in-frame ones; the method was immunoSEQ multiplex PCR. The sample includes 550,000 to 700,000 clones, around four fifths of them seen just once. The sequencing sample was made of memory CD4+ T cells sorted from blood. Subset specified: CD45RA-negative fraction. The J gene is TRBJ2-3, the V gene TRBV28, with a tentative D call TRBD2 (7 bases). The clonotype was recovered from a woman aged 25 to 39 in good health. CDR3 bases: TGTGCCAGCAGCGATATAGGGGGGGAGGGCACAGATACGCAGTATTTT. Translated, it gives CASSDIGGEGTDTQYF.